The 23 T cell receptor beta chains below come from one sample, sequenced in a study of CD8+ T cells in alopecia areata (dated by TCRdb to the late 2010s). Library creation used the immunoSEQ multiplex PCR assay. To provide template for TCR sequencing, every sample had RNA extracted and reverse transcribed into cDNA. Not all clones reach the TCRdb copy of this immuneACCESS table, which keeps in-frame sequences only. Checked studies attribute under half of the gap to unresolved V genes and leave the rest unexplained. This sample is represented by fewer than 200,000 clones; 50% to 60% of them were singletons. Roughly 15% of the sample belongs to the ten largest clones. What this sample's time point label stands for: baseline before oral tofacitinib. This material consisted of CD4+ T cells sorted from blood, taken at week 0. These receptor sequences come from a human donor with alopecia areata.

The chain is built from TRBV4-2 and TRBJ2-3; 12 bases are shared with TRBD2. The CDR3 is 17 residues long. The V segment lost 0 bases and the J segment 7 bases; nucleotides outside the gene matches: 8. Looked up from germline, CDR1 is LGHNA and CDR2 is YNFKEQ. The DNA of the CDR3 is TGTGCCAGCAGCCAAGAATCGACTAGCGGGGGAGGAAATACGCAGTATTTT. As protein: CASSQESTSGGGNTQYF.

Only a few counts were recorded for this clone. This rearrangement joins TRBV28 to TRBJ1-1; D call uncertain. This CDR3 spans 12 amino acids. Trimming left V 2 bases short and J 7 bases short, with 8 bases between. Germline V CDR1 and CDR2: MDHEN, SYDVKM. The CDR3 sequence is CASSLRANEAFF. The CDR3 DNA is TGTGCCAGCAGTTTAAGGGCTAATGAAGCTTTCTTT.

This chain joins TRBV29-1 and TRBJ2-3; tentative D call: TRBD1 (7 bases). Deletions cut 0 bases from V and 1 base from J, with 11 bases between. This CDR3 region has 15 residues. The germline V gene has CDR1 SQVTM and CDR2 ANQGSEA. CDR3 nucleotide sequence: TGCAGCGTTGAAGACCCCAGGGGGGGCACAGATACGCAGTATTTT. This translates into CSVEDPRGGTDTQYF.

This clone has a count of ten or more. The chain is built from TRBV11-2 and TRBJ2-5; no definite D call. CDR3 size: 13 residues. CDR1 and CDR2 (germline): SGHAT, FQNNGV. The V and J ends lost 5 bases and 5 bases respectively, with 12 bases between them. CDR3 residues: CASSESGQETQYF. The CDR3 DNA is TGTGCCAGCAGCGAGTCGGGTCAGGAGACCCAGTACTTC.

The chain is built from TRBV5-1 and TRBJ2-2; 7 bases line up with TRBD1. The J segment lost 1 base and the V segment lost 4 bases, leaving 7 bases of the junction unmatched. This CDR3 is 16 amino acids long. Germline V lookup: CDR1 SGHRS, CDR2 YFSETQ. The CDR3 loop reads CASSPRDSQNTGELFF. As DNA, the CDR3 is TGCGCCAGCAGCCCCCGGGACAGTCAGAACACCGGGGAGCTGTTTTTT.

This chain uses TRBV6-5 with TRBJ1-6, with D possibly TRBD1 on 6 matching bases. The CDR3 runs to 15 residues. The germline CDR1 and CDR2 sequences are MNHEY and SVGAGI. V was pared by 6 bases and J by 9 bases, with 18 bases between. The CDR3 sequence is CASRPAGAMGSPLHF. For the CDR3, the DNA is TGTGCCAGCAGACCCGCGGGGGCGATGGGTTCACCCCTCCACTTT.

This clone has only a few counts. The chain is built from TRBV29-1 and TRBJ2-7; TRBD2 might be the D (6 bases). The CDR3 length is 11 residues. Germline CDR1 SQVTM, CDR2 ANQGSEA. V lost 3 bases, J lost 4 bases, and 7 bases lay in between. CDR3 in amino acids: CSVDGGYEQYF. CDR3 coding DNA: TGCAGCGTTGATGGAGGGTACGAGCAGTACTTC.

This clone came up a few times. The chain joins TRBV15 to TRBJ2-5, with D unresolved. CDR1 is LNHNV and CDR2 is YYDKDF in the germline V gene (reference sequence). This CDR3 is 15 amino acids long. V lost 5 bases to trimming and J lost 4 bases, with 17 bases between them. For the CDR3, the DNA is TGTGCCACCAGCCCTCGGCCACCTTTGTCAGAGACCCAGTACTTC. Translated: CATSPRPPLSETQYF. The variable domain in full, with the rest retrieved from reference TRBV15 and TRBJ2-5, is DAMVIQNPRYQVTQFGKPVTLSCSQTLNHNVMYWYQQKSSQAPKLLFHYYDKDFNNEADTPDNFQSRRPNTSFCFLDIRSPGLGDTAMYLCATSPRPPLSETQYFGPGTRLLVL.

This rearrangement joins TRBV19 to TRBJ1-6; 7 bases agree with TRBD1. The CDR3 has 15 residues. With V trimmed by 7 bases and J by 5 bases, 8 bases remained unmatched. In germline, CDR1 is LNHDA, CDR2 SQIVND (reference sequence). The CDR3: CASKTKGQNNSPLHF. The CDR3 region has the DNA TGTGCCAGTAAAACTAAGGGACAGAATAATTCACCCCTCCACTTT. The full variable domain, completed using reference TRBV19 and TRBJ1-6, is DGGITQSPKYLFRKEGQNVTLSCEQNLNHDAMYWYRQDPGQGLRLIYYSQIVNDFQKGDIAEGYSVSREKKESFPLTVTSAQKNPTAFYLCASKTKGQNNSPLHFGNGTRLTVT.

J is TRBJ2-3 and V is TRBV6-1; 7 bases line up with TRBD2. Germline V gene data show CDR1 as MNHNS and CDR2 as SASEGT. The ends lost 5 bases at V and 1 base at J; junction bases unmatched: 6. The CDR3 loop spans 15 amino acids. CDR3 sequence (DNA): TGTGCCAGCAGTTCCCGGACTAGGGGCACAGATACGCAGTATTTT. Translated: CASSSRTRGTDTQYF.

This sequence joins TRBV18 and TRBJ1-6; no reliable D call. This CDR3 region has 15 residues. CDR1 is KGHSH, CDR2 LQKENI, per germline. The ends were cut back, 4 bases at V and 2 bases at J, with 9 bases in the middle. In DNA form, the CDR3 reads TGTGCCAGCTCACTGGATGTCCCCTATAATTCACCCCTCCACTTT. Encoded protein: CASSLDVPYNSPLHF. The variable domain in full, completed from reference TRBV18 and TRBJ1-6, reads NAGVMQNPRHLVRRRGQEARLRCSPMKGHSHVYWYRQLPEEGLKFMVYLQKENIIDESGMPKERFSAEFPKEGPSILRIQQVVRGDSAAYFCASSLDVPYNSPLHFGNGTRLTVT.

This chain's CDR3 is CACGTGGVRNQPQHF. CDR3 DNA: TGTGCCTGCGGGACAGGGGGGGTTCGCAATCAGCCCCAGCATTTT. The genes are TRBV30 and TRBJ1-5; TRBD1 agrees at 11 bases. Per the germline V gene, CDR1 is GTSNPN and CDR2 is SVGIG (reference sequence). This CDR3 region has 15 residues. J was trimmed by 2 bases and V by 6 bases; bases with no gene match: 6.

The genes are TRBV30 and TRBJ2-7; 7 bases map to TRBD1. This CDR3 comprises 13 residues. Per the germline V gene, CDR1 is GTSNPN and CDR2 is SVGIG (reference sequence). The V segment lost 1 base and the J segment 7 bases; nucleotides outside the gene matches: 7. In DNA, the CDR3 is TGTGCCTGGAGTGGGGACAGTCATGGGGAGCAGTACTTC. Its protein is CAWSGDSHGEQYF.

The V gene is TRBV7-8, the J gene TRBJ1-5; D call uncertain. The germline V gene encodes CDR1 SGHVS and CDR2 FQNEAQ. Trimming left V 1 base short and J 5 bases short, with 6 bases between. This CDR3 region has 13 residues. CDR3 residues: CASSLVRDQPQHF. The CDR3, as DNA: TGTGCCAGCAGCTTAGTAAGGGATCAGCCCCAGCATTTT.

In this sample, this clone turned up many times. The J gene is TRBJ1-2, the V gene TRBV7-9; 7 bases line up with TRBD1. Trimming cost V 5 bases and J 7 bases; bases outside gene matches: 4. CDR3 length: 12 residues. Germline V gene data show CDR1 as SEHNR and CDR2 as FQNEAQ (reference sequence). CDR3 loop: CASSNDRAGYTF. CDR3 nucleotides: TGTGCCAGCAGCAACGACAGGGCTGGCTACACCTTC.

The chain links TRBV6-5 to TRBJ1-2; tentative D call: TRBD1 (5 bases). V dropped 0 bases and J dropped 3 bases, with 14 bases sitting between them. CDR1 is MNHEY, CDR2 SVGAGI, per germline. This CDR3 is built from 16 residues. Written as DNA, the CDR3 is TGTGCCAGCAGTTACTCGAACAGGCCCCTCGACTATGGCTACACCTTC. Its protein product is CASSYSNRPLDYGYTF.

This clone occurred a few times. This chain joins TRBV10-3 and TRBJ2-1; TRBD2 aligns across 13 bases. The CDR3 loop spans 14 amino acids. CDR1 is ENHRY and CDR2 is SYGVKD in the germline V gene. V shed 6 bases, J shed 6 bases, and the junction held 2 bases outside the gene matches. CDR3: CAIRTSGGTNEQFF. The CDR3, as DNA: TGTGCCATCAGGACTAGCGGGGGGACCAATGAGCAGTTCTTC.

The V gene is TRBV6-5, the J gene TRBJ1-2; TRBD1 matches 7 bases. The CDR3 sequence is 13 residues long. Germline V CDR1 and CDR2: MNHEY, SVGAGI. V shed 2 bases, J shed 6 bases, and the junction held 3 bases outside the gene matches. This chain's CDR3 is CASSYQGEHGYTF. DNA for the CDR3: TGTGCCAGCAGTTACCAGGGGGAGCATGGCTACACCTTC.

About this clone: Other DNA sequences in the same sample also yield this CDR3. This chain connects TRBV7-9 to TRBJ2-7; possibly TRBD2 for D (6 bases). With 0 bases removed from V and 3 bases from J, the gap between germline ends came to 9 bases. From germline, CDR1 is SEHNR and CDR2 FQNEAQ (reference sequence). The CDR3 covers 14 residues. The CDR3 spells CASSLAGGSYEQYF. As DNA, the CDR3 is TGTGCCAGCAGCTTAGCCGGGGGAAGCTACGAGCAGTACTTC.

The genes are TRBV30 and TRBJ1-5; D is possibly TRBD1 (5 bases). V was shortened by 4 bases and J by 1 base, with 14 bases between the two germline ends. Germline V gene lookup returns CDR1 GTSNPN and CDR2 SVGIG (reference sequence). This CDR3 is built from 15 residues. CDR3 DNA: TGTGCCTGGAACCGCGGGGGGGGGAGCAATCAGCCCCAGCATTTT. Amino acid sequence: CAWNRGGGSNQPQHF.

The table lists this clone with a few counts. V usage is TRBV15 and J usage is TRBJ2-5; D is possibly TRBD2 (6 bases). Germline V gene sequence: CDR1 LNHNV, CDR2 YYDKDF (reference sequence). The CDR3 is 15 residues long. V was trimmed by 2 bases and J by 1 base, leaving 11 bases between them. The CDR3, as DNA: TGTGCCACCAGCAGAAACCCGGGACTCCAAGAGACCCAGTACTTC. This translates into CATSRNPGLQETQYF.

The rearrangement uses TRBV4-1 and TRBJ2-5; D is possibly TRBD1 (6 bases). The CDR3 totals 14 residues. V shed 4 bases and J shed 1 base, with 10 bases lying between them. Germline loops: CDR1 MGHRA, CDR2 YSYEKL. CDR3 loop: CASSRTGSQETQYF. The CDR3 coding sequence is TGCGCCAGCAGCCGAACAGGGTCCCAAGAGACCCAGTACTTC.

The rearrangement links TRBV15 to TRBJ2-1; a possible D gene is TRBD2 (5 bases). The germline V gene has CDR1 LNHNV and CDR2 YYDKDF (reference sequence). V lost 0 bases and J 4 bases, leaving 7 bases between the germline ends. The CDR3 is made up of 14 amino acids. CDR3 nucleotides: TGTGCCACCAGCAGAGATCGAGGGTACAATGAGCAGTTCTTC. Translation: CATSRDRGYNEQFF.